This T cell receptor beta chain was documented in a study of blood T cell repertoires in COVID-19. Trimming left V 4 bases short and J 7 bases short, with 14 bases between. The CDR3 spans 13 residues. The V gene's germline CDR1 is SGHNT and CDR2 YYREEE (reference sequence). Assay: immunoSEQ multiplex PCR; the TCRdb copy retains only in-frame clones and omits some. Here the sample spans fewer than 100,000 clones, 86% being singletons. The chain couples TRBV5-4 to TRBJ1-1, with D tentatively TRBD1 (5 bases). Source material: peripheral blood. This receptor was obtained from a man aged 60-69 years with acute or convalescent COVID-19. The CDR3 nucleotides are TGTGCCAGCAGCACCCGCGCAGGGATTGAAGCTTTCTTT. Translated: CASSTRAGIEAFF.